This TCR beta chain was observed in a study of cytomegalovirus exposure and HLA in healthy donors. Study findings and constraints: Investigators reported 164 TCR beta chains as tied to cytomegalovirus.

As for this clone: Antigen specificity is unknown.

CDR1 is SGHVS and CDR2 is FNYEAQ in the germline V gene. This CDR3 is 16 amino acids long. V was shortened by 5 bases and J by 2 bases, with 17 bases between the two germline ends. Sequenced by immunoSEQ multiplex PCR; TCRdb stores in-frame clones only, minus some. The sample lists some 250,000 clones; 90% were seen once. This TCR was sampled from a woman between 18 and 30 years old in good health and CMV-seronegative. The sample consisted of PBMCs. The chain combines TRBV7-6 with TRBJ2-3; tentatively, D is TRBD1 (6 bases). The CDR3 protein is CASSMGHHIPTDTQYF. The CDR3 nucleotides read TGTGCCAGCAGCATGGGACACCATATCCCCACAGATACGCAGTATTTT.